The entry below gives a single T cell receptor (beta chain) sequence along with its context. Its antigen specificity is not known. Within one base of it there is no much larger clone, and no base qualities were kept. This sample was included in a study of chronic HIV infection and antiretroviral therapy (dated by TCRdb to 2014 to 2015). The V and J ends are trimmed by 10 bases and 5 bases, leaving 15 bases between them. From the germline V gene (reference sequence), CDR1 is MNHEY and CDR2 is SMNVEV. Including cysteine and phenylalanine, the CDR3 has 12 amino acids. The CDR3 DNA has 36 bases and is translated from base 1. The library was obtained by 5' RACE. Sequencing took place on an Illumina MiSeq. TCRdb passed the public sequencing reads through fastp at Q25 and MiXCR, retaining productive beta sequences. Each entry merges the rows of one CDR3 protein and shows their most common DNA and genes. Within this sample are under 55,000 distinct CDR3 sequences, with about 20% of them counted one time only. The ten biggest clones cover under 3.5% of the sample.

The clonotype was recovered from an adult who had HIV and had not received antiretroviral therapy, or was an uninfected healthy control (not recorded which). Sequencing was performed on peripheral blood. The chain is made from TRBV27 and TRBJ2-7; the D segment could be TRBD1, given 5 matching bases. The DNA reads TGTGCCATCCGGACATCGGTGAACGAGCAGTACTTC. It translates as CAIRTSVNEQYF.